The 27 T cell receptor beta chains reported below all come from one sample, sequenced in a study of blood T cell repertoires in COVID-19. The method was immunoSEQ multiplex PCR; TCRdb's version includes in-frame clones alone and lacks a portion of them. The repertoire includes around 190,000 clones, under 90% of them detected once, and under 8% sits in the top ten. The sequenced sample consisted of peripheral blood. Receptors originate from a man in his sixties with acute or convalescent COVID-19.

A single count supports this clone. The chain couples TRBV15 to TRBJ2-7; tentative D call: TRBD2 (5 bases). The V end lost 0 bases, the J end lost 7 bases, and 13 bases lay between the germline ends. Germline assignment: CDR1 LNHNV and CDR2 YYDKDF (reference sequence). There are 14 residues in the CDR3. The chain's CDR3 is CATSRDPARAEQYF. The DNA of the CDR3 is TGTGCCACCAGCAGAGATCCTGCGCGGGCGGAGCAGTACTTC.

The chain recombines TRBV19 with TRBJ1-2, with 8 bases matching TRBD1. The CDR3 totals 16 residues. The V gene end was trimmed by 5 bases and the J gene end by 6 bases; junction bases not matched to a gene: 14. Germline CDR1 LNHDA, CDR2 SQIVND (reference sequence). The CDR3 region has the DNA TGTGCCAGTAGTCGGCAGGGGGCAAGTGGGAGGGATGGCTACACCTTC. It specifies CASSRQGASGRDGYTF.

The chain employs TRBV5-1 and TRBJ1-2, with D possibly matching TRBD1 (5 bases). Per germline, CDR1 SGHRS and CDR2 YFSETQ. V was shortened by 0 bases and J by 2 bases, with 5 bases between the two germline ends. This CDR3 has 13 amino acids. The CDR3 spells CASSLEGNYGYTF. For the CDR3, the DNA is TGCGCCAGCAGCTTGGAGGGGAACTATGGCTACACCTTC.

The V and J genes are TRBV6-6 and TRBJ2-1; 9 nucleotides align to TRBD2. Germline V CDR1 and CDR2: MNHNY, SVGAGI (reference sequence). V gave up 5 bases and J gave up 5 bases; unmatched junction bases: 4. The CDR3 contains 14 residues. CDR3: CASSPRTSDNEQFF. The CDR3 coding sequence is TGTGCCAGCAGTCCACGGACTAGCGACAATGAGCAGTTCTTC.

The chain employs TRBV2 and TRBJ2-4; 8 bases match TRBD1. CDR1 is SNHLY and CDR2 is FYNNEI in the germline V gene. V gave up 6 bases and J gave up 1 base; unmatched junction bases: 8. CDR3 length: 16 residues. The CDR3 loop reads CASRGGQAVAKNIQYF. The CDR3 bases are TGTGCCAGCAGGGGGGGACAGGCGGTCGCCAAAAACATTCAGTACTTC.

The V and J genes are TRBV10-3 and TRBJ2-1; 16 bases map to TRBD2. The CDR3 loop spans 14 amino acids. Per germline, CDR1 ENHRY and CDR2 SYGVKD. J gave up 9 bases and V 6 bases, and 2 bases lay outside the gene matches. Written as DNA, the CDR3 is TGTGCCATCAGGGGACTAGCGGGAGGGGGTGAGCAGTTCTTC. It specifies CAIRGLAGGGEQFF.

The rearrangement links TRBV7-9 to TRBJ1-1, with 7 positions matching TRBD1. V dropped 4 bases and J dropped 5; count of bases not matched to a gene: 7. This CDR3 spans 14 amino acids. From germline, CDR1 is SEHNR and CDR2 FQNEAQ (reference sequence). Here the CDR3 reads CASSSRGGWTEAFF. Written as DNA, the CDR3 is TGTGCCAGCAGCTCACGAGGGGGCTGGACTGAAGCTTTCTTT.

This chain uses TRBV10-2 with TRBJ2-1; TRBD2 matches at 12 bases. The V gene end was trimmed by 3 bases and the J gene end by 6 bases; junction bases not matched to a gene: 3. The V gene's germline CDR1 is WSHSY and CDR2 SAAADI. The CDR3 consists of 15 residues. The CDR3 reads CASSDPGLAGNEQFF. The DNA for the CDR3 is TGCGCCAGCAGTGACCCGGGACTAGCGGGCAATGAGCAGTTCTTC.

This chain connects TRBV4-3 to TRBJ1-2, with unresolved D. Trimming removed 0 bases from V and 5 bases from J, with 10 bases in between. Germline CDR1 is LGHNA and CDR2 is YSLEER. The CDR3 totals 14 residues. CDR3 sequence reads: CASSQEGQPYGYTF. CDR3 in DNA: TGCGCCAGCAGCCAAGAGGGCCAGCCATATGGCTACACCTTC.

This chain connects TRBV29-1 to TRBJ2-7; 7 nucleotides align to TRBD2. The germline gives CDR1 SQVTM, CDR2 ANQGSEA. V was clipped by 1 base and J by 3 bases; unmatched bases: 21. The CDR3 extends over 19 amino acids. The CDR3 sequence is CSVEAPRRRSAGFSYEQYF. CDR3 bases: TGCAGCGTTGAAGCCCCCAGACGCAGATCAGCGGGATTTAGCTACGAGCAGTACTTC.

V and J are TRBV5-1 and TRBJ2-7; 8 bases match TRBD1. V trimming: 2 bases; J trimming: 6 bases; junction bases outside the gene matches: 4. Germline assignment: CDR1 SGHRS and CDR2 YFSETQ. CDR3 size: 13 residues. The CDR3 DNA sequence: TGCGCCAGCAGCTTTCCAGGGGGCTTCGAGCAGTACTTC. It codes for CASSFPGGFEQYF.

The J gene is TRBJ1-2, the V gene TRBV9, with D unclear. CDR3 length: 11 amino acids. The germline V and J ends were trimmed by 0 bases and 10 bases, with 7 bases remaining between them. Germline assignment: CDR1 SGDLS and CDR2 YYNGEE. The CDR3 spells CASSVAQNYTF. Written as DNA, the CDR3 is TGTGCCAGCAGCGTAGCTCAGAACTACACCTTC. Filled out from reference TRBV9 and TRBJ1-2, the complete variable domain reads DSGVTQTPKHLITATGQRVTLRCSPRSGDLSVYWYQQSLDQGLQFLIQYYNGEERAKGNILERFSAQQFPDLHSELNLSSLELGDSALYFCASSVAQNYTFGSGTRLTVV.

CDR3 sequence reads: CASSVGQVGDTQYF. The CDR3 DNA is TGTGCCAGCAGCGTAGGTCAGGTTGGAGATACGCAGTATTTT. The chain links TRBV9 to TRBJ2-3, with no clear D. This CDR3 has 14 residues. The germline V and J ends were trimmed by 0 bases and 5 bases, with 10 bases remaining between them. Germline-derived CDR1 and CDR2 are SGDLS and YYNGEE.

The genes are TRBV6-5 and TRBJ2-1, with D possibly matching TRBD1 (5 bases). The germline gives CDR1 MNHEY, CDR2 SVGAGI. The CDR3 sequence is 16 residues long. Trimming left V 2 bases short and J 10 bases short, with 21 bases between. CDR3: CASSYQWGIIGYEQFF. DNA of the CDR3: TGTGCCAGCAGTTACCAGTGGGGCATAATAGGGTACGAGCAGTTCTTC.

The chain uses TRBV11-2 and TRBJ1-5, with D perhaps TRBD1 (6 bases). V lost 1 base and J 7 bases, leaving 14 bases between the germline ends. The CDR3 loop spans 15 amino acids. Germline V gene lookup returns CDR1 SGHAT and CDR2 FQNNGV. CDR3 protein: CASSLGGQAGQPQHF. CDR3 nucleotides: TGTGCCAGCAGCTTAGGGGGGCAGGCAGGGCAGCCCCAGCATTTT.

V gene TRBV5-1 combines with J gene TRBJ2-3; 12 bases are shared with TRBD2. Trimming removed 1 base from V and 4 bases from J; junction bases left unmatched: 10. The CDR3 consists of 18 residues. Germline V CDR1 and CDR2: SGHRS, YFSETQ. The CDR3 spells CASSLWLAGGPSSDTQYF. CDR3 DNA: TGCGCCAGCAGCTTGTGGCTAGCGGGAGGGCCCTCGTCAGATACGCAGTATTTT.

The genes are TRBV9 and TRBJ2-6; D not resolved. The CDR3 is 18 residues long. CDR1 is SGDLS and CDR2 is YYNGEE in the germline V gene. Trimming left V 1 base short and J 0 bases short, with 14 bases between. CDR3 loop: CASSVSPAPSSGANVLTF. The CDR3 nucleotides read TGTGCCAGCAGCGTATCTCCAGCGCCTAGCTCTGGGGCCAACGTCCTGACTTTC.

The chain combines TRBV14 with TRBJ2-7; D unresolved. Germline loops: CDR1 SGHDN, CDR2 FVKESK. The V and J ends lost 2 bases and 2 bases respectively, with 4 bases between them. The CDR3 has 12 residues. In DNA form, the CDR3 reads TGTGCCAGCAGCCAAACTCCCTACGAGCAGTACTTC. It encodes CASSQTPYEQYF.

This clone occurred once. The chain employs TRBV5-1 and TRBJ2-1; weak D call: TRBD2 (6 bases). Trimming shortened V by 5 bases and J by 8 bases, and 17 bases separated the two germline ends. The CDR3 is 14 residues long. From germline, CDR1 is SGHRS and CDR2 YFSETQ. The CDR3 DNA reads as TGCGCCAGCAGTCGGGACTTCCTTGGGGATGAGCAGTTCTTC. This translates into CASSRDFLGDEQFF.

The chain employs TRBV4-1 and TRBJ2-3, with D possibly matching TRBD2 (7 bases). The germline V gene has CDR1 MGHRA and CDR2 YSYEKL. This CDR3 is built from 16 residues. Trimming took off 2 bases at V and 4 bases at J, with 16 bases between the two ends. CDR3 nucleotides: TGCGCCAGCAGCCAACGAGGAGGCGGGGGCGCAGATACGCAGTATTTT. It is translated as CASSQRGGGGADTQYF.

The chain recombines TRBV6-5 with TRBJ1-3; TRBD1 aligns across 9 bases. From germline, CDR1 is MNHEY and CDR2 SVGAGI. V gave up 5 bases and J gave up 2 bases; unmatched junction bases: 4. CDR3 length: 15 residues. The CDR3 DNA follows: TGTGCCAGCAGTCGGGACAGGGTAACTGGAAACACCATATATTTT. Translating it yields CASSRDRVTGNTIYF.

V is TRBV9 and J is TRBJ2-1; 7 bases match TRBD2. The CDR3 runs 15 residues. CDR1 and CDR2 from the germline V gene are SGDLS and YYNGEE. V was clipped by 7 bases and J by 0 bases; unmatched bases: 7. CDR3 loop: CASADGGSSYNEQFF. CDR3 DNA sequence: TGTGCCAGCGCGGACGGGGGGAGCTCCTACAATGAGCAGTTCTTC.

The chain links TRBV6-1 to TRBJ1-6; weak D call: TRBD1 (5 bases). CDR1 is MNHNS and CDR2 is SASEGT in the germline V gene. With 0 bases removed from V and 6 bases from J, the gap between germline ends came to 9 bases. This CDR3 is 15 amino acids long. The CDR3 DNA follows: TGTGCCAGCAGTGAAGCTCCGGGACTTAATTCACCCCTCCACTTT. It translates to CASSEAPGLNSPLHF.

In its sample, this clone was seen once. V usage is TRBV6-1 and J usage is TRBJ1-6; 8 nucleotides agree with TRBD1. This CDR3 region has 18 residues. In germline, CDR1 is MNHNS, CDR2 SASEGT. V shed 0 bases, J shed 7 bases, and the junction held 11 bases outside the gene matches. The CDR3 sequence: CASSEAGVTGGVNSPLHF. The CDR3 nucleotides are TGTGCCAGCAGTGAAGCGGGCGTAACAGGGGGGGTAAATTCACCCCTCCACTTT.

As DNA, the CDR3 is TGTGCCAGCAGCCAAGATATGGTAACTAGCGGGGTGGGGGCCCAAGAGACCCAGTACTTC. Encoded protein: CASSQDMVTSGVGAQETQYF. This chain links TRBV4-2 with TRBJ2-5, with 10 bases that match TRBD2. CDR3 length: 20 amino acids. The V and J ends lost 0 bases and 1 base, in that order; junction bases with no gene match: 14. The germline CDR1 and CDR2 sequences are LGHNA and YNFKEQ.

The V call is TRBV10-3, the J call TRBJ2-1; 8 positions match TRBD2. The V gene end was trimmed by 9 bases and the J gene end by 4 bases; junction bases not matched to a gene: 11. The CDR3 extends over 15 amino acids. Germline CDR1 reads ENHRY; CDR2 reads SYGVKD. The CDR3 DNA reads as TGTGCCATTCAGAAAGCGGGAGTAGGATACAATGAGCAGTTCTTC. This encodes CAIQKAGVGYNEQFF.

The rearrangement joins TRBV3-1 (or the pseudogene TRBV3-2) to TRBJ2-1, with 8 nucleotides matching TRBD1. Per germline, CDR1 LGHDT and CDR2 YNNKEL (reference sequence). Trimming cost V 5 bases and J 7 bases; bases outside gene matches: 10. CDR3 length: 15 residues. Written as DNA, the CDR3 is TGTGCCAGCAGCATAACCGGGACAGGTACGAATGAGCAGTTCTTC. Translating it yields CASSITGTGTNEQFF.